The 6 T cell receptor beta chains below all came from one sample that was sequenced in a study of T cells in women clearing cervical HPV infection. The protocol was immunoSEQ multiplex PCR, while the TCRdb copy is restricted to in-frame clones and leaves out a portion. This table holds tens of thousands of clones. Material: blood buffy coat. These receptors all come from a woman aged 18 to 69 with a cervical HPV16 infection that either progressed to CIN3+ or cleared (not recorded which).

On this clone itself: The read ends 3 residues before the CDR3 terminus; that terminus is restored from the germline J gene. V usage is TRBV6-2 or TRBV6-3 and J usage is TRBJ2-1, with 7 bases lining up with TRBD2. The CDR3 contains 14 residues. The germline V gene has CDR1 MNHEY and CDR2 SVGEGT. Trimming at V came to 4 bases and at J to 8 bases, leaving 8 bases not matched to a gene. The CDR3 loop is CASSWTRGRDEQFF. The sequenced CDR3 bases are TGTGCCAGCAGTTGGACTAGAGGAAGGGATGAG.

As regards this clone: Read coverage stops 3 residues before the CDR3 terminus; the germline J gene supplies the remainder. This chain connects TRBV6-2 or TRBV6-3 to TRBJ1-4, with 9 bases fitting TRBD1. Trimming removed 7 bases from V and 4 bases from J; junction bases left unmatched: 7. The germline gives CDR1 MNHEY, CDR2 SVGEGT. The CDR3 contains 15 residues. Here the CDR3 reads CASIDRGTSNEKLFF. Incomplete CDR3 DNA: TGTGCCAGCATTGACAGGGGGACCAGTAATGAAAAA.

CDR3 sequence: CASSRESPTDTQYF. The CDR3 bases that were read are TGCGCCAGCAGCCGAGAGAGCCCCACAGATACG. This chain connects TRBV4-1 to TRBJ2-3; no definite D call. The read is 3 residues too short to cover the CDR3 end, so that end is filled in from the germline J gene. V was clipped by 4 bases and J by 2 bases, with 10 bases between them. Germline V CDR1 and CDR2: MGHRA, YSYEKL. CDR3 length: 14 residues.

Incomplete CDR3 DNA: TGCGCCAGCAGCCCCGCGAAGGGACAGGCCTACGAG. It encodes CASSPAKGQAYE. The full-length CDR3 reads as CASSPAKGQAYEQYF. The rearrangement uses TRBV5-1 and TRBJ2-7, with TRBD1 matching 8 bases. From the germline J gene comes the end of the CDR3, since the read stops 3 residues before it. Trimming at V came to 4 bases and at J to 2 bases, leaving 8 bases not matched to a gene. There are 15 residues in the CDR3. Germline-derived CDR1 and CDR2 are SGHRS and YFSETQ.

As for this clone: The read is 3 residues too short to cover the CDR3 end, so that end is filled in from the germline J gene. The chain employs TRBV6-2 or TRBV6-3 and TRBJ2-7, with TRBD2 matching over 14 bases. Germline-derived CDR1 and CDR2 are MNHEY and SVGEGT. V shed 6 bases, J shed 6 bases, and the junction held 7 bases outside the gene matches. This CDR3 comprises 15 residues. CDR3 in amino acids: CASSLTSGGASEQYF. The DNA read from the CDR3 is TGTGCCAGCAGCCTGACTAGCGGGGGGGCGAGCGAG.

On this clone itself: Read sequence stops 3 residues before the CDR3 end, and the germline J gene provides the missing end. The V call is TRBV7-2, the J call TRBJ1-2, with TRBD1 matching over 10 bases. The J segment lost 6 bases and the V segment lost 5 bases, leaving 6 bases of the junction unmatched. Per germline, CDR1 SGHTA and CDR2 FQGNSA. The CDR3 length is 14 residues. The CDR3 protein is CASSGDRGRDGYTF. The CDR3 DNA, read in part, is TGTGCCAGCAGCGGCGACAGGGGGCGCGATGGC.